The rows below give T cell receptor beta chains drawn from one sample of a study of cytomegalovirus exposure and HLA in healthy donors. The table came from immunoSEQ multiplex PCR; TCRdb's copy has only in-frame clones and leaves some out. The profile shows fewer than 180,000 clones, roughly 80% of them singletons. Specimen: PBMCs. The receptors shown here come from a human donor in good health. CDR3s include the opening cysteine and the closing phenylalanine or tryptophan. Fields, in order: clone size, V gene, D gene, J gene, CDR3 DNA, CDR3 protein. A D gene is named only where the DNA matches it firmly. Expanded clones get a size class; other rows say once, few or many, or leave the size out.

>-|TRBV28|-|TRBJ1-5
TGTGCCAGCCACGGCGGCCCGGGAGACAATCAGCCCCAGCATTTT
CASHGGPGDNQPQHF
>-|TRBV6-5|-|TRBJ1-1
TGTGCCAGCAGTTACTCGGGGGGGTCTTTCTTT
CASSYSGGSFF
>-|TRBV10-1|TRBD1|TRBJ2-7
TGCGCCAGCAGTCCTTTGAGGACAGGGGACTACGAGCAGTACTTC
CASSPLRTGDYEQYF
>-|TRBV6-5|TRBD1|TRBJ2-7
TGTGCCGCGACAGGGGGCATAAAGGGGGAGCAGTACTTC
CAATGGIKGEQYF
>few|TRBV5-6|TRBD1|TRBJ2-6
TGTGCCAGCAGCTTTAGAACGACAGGGCTTGGGGCCAACGTCCTGACTTTC
CASSFRTTGLGANVLTF
>-|TRBV29-1|TRBD1|TRBJ2-1
TGCAGCGTTATACAGGGGTTCGGTATTCGGAATGAGCAGTTCTTC
CSVIQGFGIRNEQFF
>-|TRBV5-6|-|TRBJ1-2
TGTGCCAGCAGCCGGAGGGATTTCTATGGCTACACCTTC
CASSRRDFYGYTF
>-|TRBV14|TRBD1|TRBJ2-1
TGTGCCAGCAGCCAACGACAGGGGGCAAATGAGCAGTTCTTC
CASSQRQGANEQFF
>-|TRBV2|-|TRBJ2-3
TGTGCCAGCAGTTTCATTTCCACAGATACGCAGTATTTT
CASSFISTDTQYF
>few|TRBV2|-|TRBJ2-5
TGTGCCAGCAGTCCAGGGGAACAAGAGACCCAGTACTTC
CASSPGEQETQYF
>-|TRBV4-2|-|TRBJ1-5
TGTGCCAGCAGCCAAGATCAAGCAGGGGCTCAGCCCCAGCATTTT
CASSQDQAGAQPQHF
>-|TRBV7-2|-|TRBJ2-1
TGTGCCAGCAGACTGAACCGGGGGGCGCTCCTTCCCAAGGAGCAGTTCTTC
CASRLNRGALLPKEQFF
>-|TRBV12-5|-|TRBJ2-7
TGTGCTAGTGGTTTGGGACAGGGAGGAAGATACGAGCAGTACTTC
CASGLGQGGRYEQYF
>-|TRBV4-3|TRBD2|TRBJ2-3
TGCGCCAGCAGCCAAGAGCCCTCTAGCGGCTACACAGATACGCAGTATTTT
CASSQEPSSGYTDTQYF
>-|TRBV11-1|TRBD1|TRBJ2-7
TGTGCCAGCAGCCCCGGACAGGTGGCCTACGAGCAGTACTTC
CASSPGQVAYEQYF
>-|TRBV4-2|-|TRBJ1-4
TGTGCCAGCAGCCAAGGGACTGAGAGTAATGAAAAACTGTTTTTT
CASSQGTESNEKLFF
>-|TRBV2|TRBD1|TRBJ2-5
TGTGCCAGCAGTTTGGACAGGGGGAAAGAGACCCAGTACTTC
CASSLDRGKETQYF
>-|TRBV19|-|TRBJ1-1
TGTGCCAGTAGTATACGAGAGAACACTGAAGCTTTCTTT
CASSIRENTEAFF
>-|TRBV6-1|TRBD2|TRBJ2-7
TGTGCCAGCAGGGTTGCGGGGGTCACTCTAGCGAACTTC
CASRVAGVTLANF
>-|TRBV2|TRBD2|TRBJ2-7
TGTGCCAGCAGTGTCGACTTTGCGGGAGGGCCAAACGAGCAGTACTTC
CASSVDFAGGPNEQYF
>-|TRBV7-9|-|TRBJ1-2
TGTGCCAGCCGGGGGGAGGGACGGGCCTATGGCTACACCTTC
CASRGEGRAYGYTF
>-|TRBV5-6|-|TRBJ2-5
TGTGCCAGCAGCTTCGGGTCTGTGATAGGTGGCAATCTGGAGACCCAGTACTTC
CASSFGSVIGGNLETQYF
>-|TRBV30|-|TRBJ1-6
TGTGCCTGGACCCGAGGGGGGGCAATTTCCAATTCACCCCTCCACTTT
CAWTRGGAISNSPLHF
>few|TRBV6-5|-|TRBJ1-2
TGTGCCAGCAGTTACCACATGGGAGGACTTAACTATGGCTACACCTTC
CASSYHMGGLNYGYTF
>-|TRBV27|TRBD2|TRBJ2-3
TGTGCCAGCAGTTTGACTAGCGGGGGGCGGGATACGCAGTATTTT
CASSLTSGGRDTQYF
>-|TRBV5-1|-|TRBJ2-2
TGCGCCAGCAGATGGGGAGGCGGGGACACCGGGGAGCTGTTTTTT
CASRWGGGDTGELFF
>-|TRBV11-3|-|TRBJ2-2
TGTGCCAGCAGCTTAGATCCCTTTGGCGGAAACACCGGGGAGCTGTTTTTT
CASSLDPFGGNTGELFF
>once|TRBV7-6|-|TRBJ1-1
TGTGCCAGCAGCTTAGGGCCTCCCACGAGGGGGAACACTGAGGCTTTCTTT
CASSLGPPTRGNTEAFF
>-|TRBV7-3|-|TRBJ2-1
TGTGCCAGCAGCTTAGGGCTGGGCCATGAGCAGTTCTTC
CASSLGLGHEQFF
>-|TRBV15|-|TRBJ2-3
TGTGCCACCAGCAGACCACAGGGAAGCACAGATACGCAGTATTTT
CATSRPQGSTDTQYF
>-|TRBV29-1|-|TRBJ2-1
TGCAGCGTCCTTGGCCCTTACAATGAGCAGTTCTTC
CSVLGPYNEQFF
>once|TRBV19|-|TRBJ2-3
TGTGCCAGTAGTATCTTTATCCTAGGTGGCACAGATACGCAGTATTTT
CASSIFILGGTDTQYF
>-|TRBV10-3|TRBD1|TRBJ1-3
TGTGCCATCAGGGGACAGGGGAGACCTAACTCTGGAAACACCATATATTTT
CAIRGQGRPNSGNTIYF
>-|TRBV15|TRBD1|TRBJ2-3
TGTGCCACCAGCGAATCGGGACAGGCGTCTAGCACAGATACGCAGTATTTT
CATSESGQASSTDTQYF